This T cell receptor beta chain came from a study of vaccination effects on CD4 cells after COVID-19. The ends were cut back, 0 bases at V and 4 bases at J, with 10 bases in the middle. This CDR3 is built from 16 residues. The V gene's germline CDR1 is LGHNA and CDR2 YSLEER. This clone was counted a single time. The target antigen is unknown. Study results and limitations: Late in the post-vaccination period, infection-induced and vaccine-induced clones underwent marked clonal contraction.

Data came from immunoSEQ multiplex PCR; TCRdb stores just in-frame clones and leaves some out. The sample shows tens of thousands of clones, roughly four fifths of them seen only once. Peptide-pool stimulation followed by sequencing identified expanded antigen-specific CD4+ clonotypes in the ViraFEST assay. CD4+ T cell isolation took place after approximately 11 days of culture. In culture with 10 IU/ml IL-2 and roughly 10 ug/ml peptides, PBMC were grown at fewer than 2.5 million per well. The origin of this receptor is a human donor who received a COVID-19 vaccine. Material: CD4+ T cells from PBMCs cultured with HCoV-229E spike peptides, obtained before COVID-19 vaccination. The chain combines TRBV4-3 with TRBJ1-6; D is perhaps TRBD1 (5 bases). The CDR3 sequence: CASSQDPTGYNSPLHF. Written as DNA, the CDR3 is TGCGCCAGCAGCCAAGACCCAACAGGTTATAATTCACCCCTCCACTTT.